Shown below are 17 T cell receptor beta chains from a single sample sequenced in a study of cytomegalovirus exposure and HLA in healthy donors. Vbeta (60) and Jbeta (13) primers were used in the PCR. The assay was immunoSEQ multiplex PCR, and TCRdb's table has in-frame clones only and misses some. The sample has approximately 73,000 clones; less than 75% are singletons. The sample comprised PBMCs. These receptor sequences come from a man aged 25-45 years in good health and CMV-seropositive.

The chain recombines TRBV4-1 with TRBJ2-3; TRBD2 agrees at 7 bases. This CDR3 has 17 amino acids. V lost 0 bases to trimming and J lost 5 bases; unmatched junction nucleotides: 11. Germline V CDR1 and CDR2: MGHRA, YSYEKL. The CDR3, as DNA: TGCGCCAGCAGCCAAGAGCTGGGGAGGGGATGGGGAGATACGCAGTATTTT. Amino acids: CASSQELGRGWGDTQYF.

J is TRBJ2-1 and V is TRBV18; 8 bases are a match to TRBD2. CDR1 and CDR2 (germline): KGHSH, LQKENI. This CDR3 has 16 residues. V shed 2 bases, J shed 1 base, and the junction held 4 bases outside the gene matches. CDR3 nucleotides: TGTGCCAGCTCACCAATGGGACTAGGGTCCTACAATGAGCAGTTCTTC. This codes for CASSPMGLGSYNEQFF.

The chain employs TRBV7-3 and TRBJ2-2; TRBD1 agrees at 8 bases. The CDR3 is 14 amino acids. V lost 10 bases to trimming and J lost 5 bases; unmatched junction nucleotides: 9. Germline CDR1 SGHTA, CDR2 FQGTGA. CDR3 amino acids: CATRQGTTTGELFF. The DNA for the CDR3 is TGTGCCACCCGACAGGGGACGACTACCGGGGAGCTGTTTTTT. The full variable domain, in which reference TRBV7-3 and TRBJ2-2 provide the parts outside the CDR3, is GAGVSQTPSNKVTEKGKYVELRCDPISGHTALYWYRQSLGQGPEFLIYFQGTGAADDSGLPNDRFFAVRPEGSVSTLKIQRTERGDSAVYLCATRQGTTTGELFFGEGSRLTVL.

This clone was recorded a few times. V usage is TRBV28 and J usage is TRBJ2-7; maybe TRBD1 (6 bases). Trimming left V 4 bases short and J 2 bases short, with 18 bases between. Germline V lookup: CDR1 MDHEN, CDR2 SYDVKM. CDR3 length: 16 amino acids. The CDR3 is CASSSSGVPFTYEQYF. The CDR3 nucleotides are TGTGCCAGCAGTTCGTCAGGGGTGCCTTTTACCTACGAGCAGTACTTC.

This clone qualifies as medium-sized. The chain links TRBV6-1 to TRBJ2-3; 7 bases match TRBD2. V trimming: 6 bases; J trimming: 4 bases; junction bases outside the gene matches: 7. The CDR3 has 14 amino acids. Germline-derived CDR1 and CDR2 are MNHNS and SASEGT. The CDR3 protein is CASRERGSPDTQYF. The CDR3 DNA follows: TGTGCCAGCAGAGAGCGGGGAAGCCCAGATACGCAGTATTTT.

The V and J genes are TRBV13 and TRBJ2-7; D uncertain. CDR1 and CDR2 (germline): PRHDT, FYEKMQ (reference sequence). V was trimmed by 4 bases and J by 9 bases, leaving 13 bases between them. The CDR3 totals 12 residues. The CDR3 loop is CASSSRLTGQYF. Written as DNA, the CDR3 is TGTGCCAGCAGCTCCCGACTTACTGGGCAGTACTTC.

In its sample, this clone was seen a few times. The chain carries TRBV6-1 and TRBJ1-1; 8 bases fit TRBD1. The V and J ends lost 0 bases and 6 bases, in that order; junction bases with no gene match: 6. Germline V gene sequence: CDR1 MNHNS, CDR2 SASEGT. CDR3 length: 15 residues. In DNA, the CDR3 is TGTGCCAGCAGTGAAGCACGTTCAGGGGGCTCTGAAGCTTTCTTT. It is translated as CASSEARSGGSEAFF.

The chain is built from TRBV2 and TRBJ1-5; D not resolved. V lost 1 base to trimming and J lost 0 bases, with 7 bases between them. Germline lookup yields CDR1 SNHLY and CDR2 FYNNEI. The CDR3 extends over 15 amino acids. CDR3 region: CASSEGLNSNQPQHF. In DNA, the CDR3 is TGTGCCAGCAGTGAAGGGCTTAATAGCAATCAGCCCCAGCATTTT.

The chain is built from TRBV11-3 and TRBJ2-4, with 12 nucleotides matching TRBD2. The CDR3 length is 17 residues. Germline V gene sequence: CDR1 SGHNT, CDR2 YENEEA. The V and J ends lost 5 bases and 0 bases, in that order; junction bases with no gene match: 5. Here the CDR3 reads CASSQGLAGLAKNIQYF. In DNA form, the CDR3 reads TGTGCCAGCAGCCAAGGACTAGCGGGATTAGCCAAAAACATTCAGTACTTC.

V and J are TRBV2 and TRBJ2-1; 11 bases match TRBD2. This CDR3 contains 14 residues. Germline trimming cut 7 bases from V and 10 bases from J; bases unmatched to any gene: 9. Germline V CDR1 and CDR2: SNHLY, FYNNEI. The CDR3 nucleotides read TGTGCCAGCACGGGACTAGCGGATCTTGGGGAGCAGTTCTTC. As protein: CASTGLADLGEQFF.

As regards this clone: The junction departs from the called germline gene at one end, perhaps through a read error. This chain uses TRBV5-1 with TRBJ1-1; the D gene is possibly TRBD1 (6 bases). CDR1 and CDR2 from the germline V gene are SGHRS and YFSETQ. The CDR3 consists of 15 residues. This CDR3 is CASTLYTGMTTEAFF. The CDR3, as DNA: TGCGCCAGCACCTTGTATACAGGGATGACCACTGAAGCTTTCTTT.

The rearrangement joins TRBV5-4 to TRBJ2-5; D gene ambiguous. CDR1 is SGHNT, CDR2 YYREEE, per germline (reference sequence). CDR3 length equals 15 residues. Trimming shortened V by 4 bases and J by 5 bases, and 18 bases separated the two germline ends. The CDR3 bases are TGTGCCAGCAGCCGAGACTTAAATAAACGGGAGACCCAGTACTTC. It translates to CASSRDLNKRETQYF.

V gene TRBV7-2 combines with J gene TRBJ2-5; D uncertain. Gene TRBJ2-7 matches the end of the DNA better, so the J call may be wrong. CDR3 length: 18 residues. CDR1 is SGHTA, CDR2 FQGNSA, per germline. CDR3 sequence reads: CASSLGPPGPSWSYEQYF. The DNA of the CDR3 is TGTGCCAGCAGCTTAGGACCTCCGGGTCCCAGCTGGTCCTACGAGCAGTACTTC.

This clone was observed a few times. This chain uses TRBV30 with TRBJ1-2; no firm D call. Trimming removed 2 bases from V and 2 bases from J, with 18 bases in between. Per germline, CDR1 GTSNPN and CDR2 SVGIG (reference sequence). CDR3 length: 16 residues. The CDR3 region has the DNA TGTGCCTGGAGTACGCGAGGCCGGGGATCCAACTATGGCTACACCTTC. Amino acids: CAWSTRGRGSNYGYTF.

There are a few counts of this clone. The chain couples TRBV6-5 to TRBJ1-1, with D tentatively TRBD1 (5 bases). V lost 0 bases to trimming and J lost 0 bases, with 11 bases between them. Germline V lookup: CDR1 MNHEY, CDR2 SVGAGI. CDR3 length: 16 amino acids. The CDR3 spells CASSYSKQEMNTEAFF. As DNA, the CDR3 is TGTGCCAGCAGTTACTCGAAACAGGAGATGAACACTGAAGCTTTCTTT.

This clone was counted once. The chain combines TRBV4-2 with TRBJ2-7; TRBD2 matches 14 bases. After removal of 0 bases from V and 3 bases from J, the junction contained 7 bases not matched to a gene. The CDR3 contains 18 residues. CDR1 is LGHNA, CDR2 YNFKEQ, per germline. The CDR3 loop reads CASSQDLGLAGDNYEQYF. CDR3 sequence (DNA): TGTGCCAGCAGCCAAGATCTGGGACTAGCGGGGGACAACTACGAGCAGTACTTC.

This clone has just a few counts. The genes are TRBV30 and TRBJ2-5; TRBD1 aligns across 9 bases. CDR3 length: 16 residues. The ends lost 0 bases at V and 4 bases at J; junction bases unmatched: 9. Germline CDR1 reads GTSNPN; CDR2 reads SVGIG (reference sequence). The CDR3 nucleotides are TGTGCCTGGAGTGTACGGAGGGGACAGGGTGGAGAGACCCAGTACTTC. This translates into CAWSVRRGQGGETQYF.